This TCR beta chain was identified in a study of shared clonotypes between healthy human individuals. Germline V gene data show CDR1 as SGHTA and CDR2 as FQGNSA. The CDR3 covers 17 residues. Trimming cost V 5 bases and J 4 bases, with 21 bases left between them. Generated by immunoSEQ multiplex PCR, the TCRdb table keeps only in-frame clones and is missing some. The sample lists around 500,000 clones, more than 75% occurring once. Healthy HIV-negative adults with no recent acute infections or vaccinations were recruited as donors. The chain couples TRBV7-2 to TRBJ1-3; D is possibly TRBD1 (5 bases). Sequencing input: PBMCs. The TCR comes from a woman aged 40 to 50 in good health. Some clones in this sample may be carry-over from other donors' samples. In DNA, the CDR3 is TGTGCCAGCAGCCGGATTACGGGGACCTATGGGGGAAACACCATATATTTT. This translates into CASSRITGTYGGNTIYF.